The TCR beta chain under discussion was sequenced for a study of T cell responses to AZD1222 COVID-19 vaccine. Findings of the study overall: Vaccine-associated CD4 TCRs spanned spike, dominant at 160-218 and 743-854. At baseline, seropositivity was found in only a handful of AZD1222 recipients. Most donors were white British and more were female, and clonal diversity was possibly underestimated.

Produced via immunoSEQ multiplex PCR; TCRdb's table is partial and in-frame only. Of about 59,000 clones in the sample, approximately 92% are singletons; the top ten hold roughly 6.1%. Between the trimmed V and J ends, which lost 8 bases and 0 bases, there was a span of 12 bases. Looked up from germline, CDR1 is SGDLS and CDR2 is YYNGEE. This CDR3 contains 13 residues. Note on this clone: The target antigen is unknown.

The origin of this receptor is an adult who received the AZD1222 COVID-19 vaccine. The chain carries TRBV9 and TRBJ2-7; TRBD1 is a possible D gene (6 bases). Sequences were derived from peripheral blood, sampled 28 days after the second AZD1222 dose. The DNA of the CDR3 is TGTGCCAGTGCCCGGGACAACTCCTACGAGCAGTACTTC. Translated: CASARDNSYEQYF.